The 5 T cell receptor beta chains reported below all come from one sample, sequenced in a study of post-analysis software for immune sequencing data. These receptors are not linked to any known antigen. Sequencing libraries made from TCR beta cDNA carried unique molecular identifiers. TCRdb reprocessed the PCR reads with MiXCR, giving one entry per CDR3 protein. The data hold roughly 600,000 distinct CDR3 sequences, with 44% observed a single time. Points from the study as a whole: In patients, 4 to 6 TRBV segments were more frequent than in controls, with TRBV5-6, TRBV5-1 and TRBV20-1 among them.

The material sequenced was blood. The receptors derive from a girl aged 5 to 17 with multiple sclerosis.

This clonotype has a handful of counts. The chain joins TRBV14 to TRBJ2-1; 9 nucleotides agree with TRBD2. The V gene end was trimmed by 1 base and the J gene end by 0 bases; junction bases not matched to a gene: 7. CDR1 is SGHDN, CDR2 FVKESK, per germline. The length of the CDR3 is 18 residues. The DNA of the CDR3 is TGTGCCAGCAGCCAAGGCGTAGCGGGGGCCTCCTCCTACAATGAGCAGTTCTTC. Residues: CASSQGVAGASSYNEQFF.

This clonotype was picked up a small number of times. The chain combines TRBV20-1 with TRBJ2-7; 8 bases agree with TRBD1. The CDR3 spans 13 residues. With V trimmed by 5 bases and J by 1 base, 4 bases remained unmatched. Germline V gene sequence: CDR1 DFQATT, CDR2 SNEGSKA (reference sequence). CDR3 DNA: TGCAGTGCTGACCGGGACAGGTCCTACGAGCAGTACTTC. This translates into CSADRDRSYEQYF.

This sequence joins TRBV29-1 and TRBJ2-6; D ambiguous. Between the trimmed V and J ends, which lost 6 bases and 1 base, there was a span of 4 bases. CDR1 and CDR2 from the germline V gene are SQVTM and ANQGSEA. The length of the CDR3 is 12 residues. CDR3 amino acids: CSVRSGANVLTF. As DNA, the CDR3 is TGCAGCGTCCGATCTGGGGCCAACGTCCTGACTTTC.

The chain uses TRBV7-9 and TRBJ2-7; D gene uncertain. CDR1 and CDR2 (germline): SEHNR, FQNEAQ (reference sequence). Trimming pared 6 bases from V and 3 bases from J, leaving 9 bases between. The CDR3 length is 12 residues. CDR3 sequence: CASRSLLYEQYF. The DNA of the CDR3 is TGTGCCAGCAGGTCTCTCCTCTACGAGCAGTACTTC.

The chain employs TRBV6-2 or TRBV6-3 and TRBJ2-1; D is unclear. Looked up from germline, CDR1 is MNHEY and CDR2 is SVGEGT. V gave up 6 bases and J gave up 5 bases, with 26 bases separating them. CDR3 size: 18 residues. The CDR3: CASSDLGRVGNNDNEQFF. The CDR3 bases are TGTGCCAGCAGCGACCTCGGACGCGTCGGCAATAATGACAATGAGCAGTTCTTC.